Below are 20 T cell receptor beta chains sequenced from a single sample in a study of blood T cell repertoires in COVID-19. Repertoires were generated with immunoSEQ multiplex PCR, while TCRdb's copy carries only in-frame clones and drops some. The sample consists of 70,000 to 95,000 clones, approximately 80% of them appearing once. The sequencing sample was made of peripheral blood. The origin of the receptors is a human donor in a cohort sampled during active COVID-19.

This chain joins TRBV11-2 and TRBJ2-4; D may be TRBD1 (6 bases). V was shortened by 5 bases and J by 6 bases, with 14 bases between the two germline ends. Germline lookup yields CDR1 SGHAT and CDR2 FQNNGV. This CDR3 contains 14 residues. CDR3 region: CASSVNRAGNIQYF. The CDR3 nucleotides read TGTGCCAGCAGCGTAAACAGGGCGGGAAACATTCAGTACTTC.

The J gene is TRBJ2-7, the V gene TRBV12-3 or TRBV12-4, with unresolved D. The ends were cut back, 6 bases at V and 3 bases at J, with 6 bases in the middle. The CDR3 runs to 11 residues. The CDR3 nucleotides are TGTGCCAGCAGCCACTTCTACGAGCAGTACTTC. It specifies CASSHFYEQYF.

This clone was seen a single time. This chain links TRBV4-2 with TRBJ1-4; the D gene is possibly TRBD1 (5 bases). V gave up 5 bases and J gave up 8 bases, with 21 bases separating them. Per the germline V gene, CDR1 is LGHNA and CDR2 is YNFKEQ. The CDR3 length is 16 residues. The CDR3 is CASSVQTGSTIEKLFF. The CDR3, as DNA: TGTGCCAGCAGCGTACAAACAGGATCCACTATAGAAAAACTGTTTTTT.

This chain links TRBV3-1 (or the pseudogene TRBV3-2) with TRBJ1-6; no definite D call. Germline assignment: CDR1 LGHDT and CDR2 YNNKEL (reference sequence). The V end was cut by 1 base, the J end by 7 bases, with 8 bases between. The CDR3 totals 14 residues. The DNA for the CDR3 is TGTGCCAGCAGCCAAGGGAACAGAAATTCACCCCTCCACTTT. This codes for CASSQGNRNSPLHF.

This clone was seen just once. The rearrangement uses TRBV7-7 and TRBJ2-2; TRBD1 matches 9 bases. Trimming cost V 6 bases and J 5 bases; bases outside gene matches: 4. This CDR3 region has 14 residues. Germline V gene data show CDR1 as SSHAT and CDR2 as FNYEAQ (reference sequence). The CDR3 region is CASRQGTGTGELFF. The CDR3, as DNA: TGTGCCAGCAGACAAGGGACAGGGACCGGGGAGCTGTTTTTT.

The V call is TRBV5-6, the J call TRBJ2-4; weak D call: TRBD1 (6 bases). The CDR3 has 13 amino acids. CDR1 is SGHDT, CDR2 YYEEEE, per germline. Trimming removed 4 bases from V and 4 bases from J, with 9 bases in between. The CDR3 reads CASSADRKNIQYF. CDR3 bases: TGTGCCAGCAGCGCGGACAGAAAAAACATTCAGTACTTC. Using reference TRBV5-6 and TRBJ2-4 for the parts outside the CDR3, the full variable domain is DAGVTQSPTHLIKTRGQQVTLRCSPKSGHDTVSWYQQALGQGPQFIFQYYEEEERQRGNFPDRFSGHQFPNYSSELNVNALLLGDSALYLCASSADRKNIQYFGAGTRLSVL.

The chain has TRBV9 and TRBJ2-7; D perhaps matches TRBD2 (6 bases). Trimming took 0 bases from V and 7 from J, leaving 17 bases between them. The germline V gene encodes CDR1 SGDLS and CDR2 YYNGEE. The CDR3 extends over 15 amino acids. The CDR3 DNA is TGTGCCAGCAGCGTAGGTGGGGGGATTAATACAGAGCAGTACTTC. Its translation: CASSVGGGINTEQYF.

The count of this clone is one. In nucleotides, the CDR3 is TGTGCCAGCAGCTCGTGGTCAACAGGTTCTGGGGCCAACGTCCTGACTTTC. Residues: CASSSWSTGSGANVLTF. The chain carries TRBV5-8 and TRBJ2-6; TRBD1 might be the D (5 bases). Germline-derived CDR1 and CDR2 are SGHTS and YDEGEE. This CDR3 is 17 amino acids long. V was cut by 3 bases and J by 1 base, with 14 bases left in between.

This clone was seen just once. V and J are TRBV7-9 and TRBJ1-3; D is uncertain. Germline-derived CDR1 and CDR2 are SEHNR and FQNEAQ (reference sequence). The CDR3 runs 14 residues. V was clipped by 5 bases and J by 2 bases, with 10 bases between them. The CDR3 bases are TGTGCCAGCAGCCTTGGGAGCCCTGGAAACACCATATATTTT. Its translation is CASSLGSPGNTIYF.

This clone was counted ten times or more. The genes are TRBV29-1 and TRBJ2-7; D is perhaps TRBD2 (6 bases). CDR3 length: 13 amino acids. Germline lookup yields CDR1 SQVTM and CDR2 ANQGSEA. V was shortened by 4 bases and J by 5 bases, with 15 bases between the two germline ends. Here the CDR3 reads CSVAAGTLDEQYF. The CDR3 DNA reads as TGCAGCGTTGCGGCGGGGACGCTGGACGAGCAGTACTTC.

V gene TRBV25-1 combines with J gene TRBJ1-3, with D uncertain. The CDR3 totals 12 residues. Trimming left V 8 bases short and J 4 bases short, with 9 bases between. Germline CDR1 and CDR2: MGHDK and SYGVNS. CDR3 protein: CASGTPGNTIYF. The CDR3 DNA follows: TGTGCCAGCGGTACTCCCGGAAACACCATATATTTT.

V and J are TRBV6-5 and TRBJ2-3, with D uncertain. Germline CDR1 MNHEY, CDR2 SVGAGI. Trimming shortened V by 2 bases and J by 8 bases, and 11 bases separated the two germline ends. This CDR3 contains 13 residues. CDR3 sequence reads: CASSYPPIPTQYF. For the CDR3, the DNA is TGTGCCAGCAGTTACCCACCTATTCCTACGCAGTATTTT.

The J gene is TRBJ2-5, the V gene TRBV6-1; the D gene is possibly TRBD2 (7 bases). CDR3 length equals 17 residues. The germline V gene has CDR1 MNHNS and CDR2 SASEGT. V was clipped by 2 bases and J by 0 bases, with 16 bases between them. CDR3 loop: CASSERAGARYQETQYF. In DNA form, the CDR3 reads TGTGCCAGCAGTGAACGGGCGGGGGCCCGGTACCAAGAGACCCAGTACTTC.

The chain recombines TRBV28 with TRBJ2-5; TRBD1 matches at 11 bases. J gave up 3 bases and V 6 bases, and 9 bases lay outside the gene matches. Germline lookup yields CDR1 MDHEN and CDR2 SYDVKM. This CDR3 has 16 residues. The CDR3 is CASSPLGQGVKETQYF. CDR3 DNA sequence: TGTGCCAGCAGCCCCCTGGGACAGGGGGTGAAAGAGACCCAGTACTTC.

The V gene is TRBV7-8, the J gene TRBJ1-2; TRBD1 is a possible D gene (5 bases). The CDR3 is 15 amino acids. Trimming removed 5 bases at V and 5 bases at J, with 18 bases between. Germline assignment: CDR1 SGHVS and CDR2 FQNEAQ. CDR3 DNA sequence: TGTGCCAGCAGCCCGCCCTTGGGGGGAAAATATGGCTACACCTTC. It specifies CASSPPLGGKYGYTF.

The rearrangement uses TRBV5-1 and TRBJ1-2, with 8 nucleotides matching TRBD1. CDR1 SGHRS and CDR2 YFSETQ come from the germline V gene. The CDR3 is 15 amino acids. Germline trimming cut 0 bases from V and 2 bases from J; bases unmatched to any gene: 3. The CDR3, as DNA: TGCGCCAGCAGCTTGGGGGCAGGGGGCAACTATGGCTACACCTTC. It is translated as CASSLGAGGNYGYTF.

V usage is TRBV6-6 and J usage is TRBJ2-1; no firm D call. This CDR3 is 11 amino acids long. Trimming shortened V by 4 bases and J by 12 bases, and 10 bases separated the two germline ends. Germline CDR1 and CDR2: MNHNY and SVGAGI (reference sequence). CDR3 sequence reads: CASSSSLRQFF. CDR3 coding DNA: TGTGCCAGCAGTTCGAGCCTAAGGCAGTTCTTC.

The V call is TRBV2, the J call TRBJ1-5, with TRBD1 matching over 7 bases. The CDR3 has 15 residues. The germline V gene has CDR1 SNHLY and CDR2 FYNNEI. With 1 base clipped from V and 5 bases from J, the junction kept 5 bases outside the gene matches. CDR3 in DNA: TGTGCCAGCAGTGAAGGCTCAGGGGGTCATCAGCCCCAGCATTTT. This sequence encodes CASSEGSGGHQPQHF.

The gene calls are TRBV10-3 and TRBJ1-4; D is uncertain. Trimming cost V 4 bases and J 2 bases, with 5 bases left between them. CDR3 length equals 13 residues. Germline-derived CDR1 and CDR2 are ENHRY and SYGVKD. CDR3 nucleotides: TGTGCCATCAGTGCGGGGACTAATGAAAAACTGTTTTTT. Encoded protein: CAISAGTNEKLFF.

The chain joins TRBV9 to TRBJ1-6; D possibly corresponds to TRBD1 (6 bases). The CDR3 totals 15 residues. Trimming left V 4 bases short and J 9 bases short, with 17 bases between. Germline assignment: CDR1 SGDLS and CDR2 YYNGEE. For the CDR3, the DNA is TGTGCCAGCAGCTCACAGGGACGGGAAGGTTCACCCCTCCACTTT. Its translation is CASSSQGREGSPLHF.